A selection of T cell receptor beta chains follows, all from one sample in a study of T cell repertoires in cytomegalovirus infection. Via MiXCR, TCRdb re-called the reads, giving one row per CDR3 protein. The sample contains 200,000 to 300,000 distinct CDR3 sequences, approximately 13% of which appear only once. Sample: PBMCs. The receptors derive from a human donor in good health (CMV status not recorded). Some clones in this sample may be carry-over from other donors' samples. Each CDR3 is given with its conserved first and last residue. D genes are given only for firm matches. The size of a clone is reported for some rows only, either as once, few or many, or as a class for expanded clones.

J: TRBJ1-5; V: TRBV7-8; D: TRBD1; size: many; CDR3: CASSSQGAQPQHF; DNA: TGTGCCAGCAGCTCCCAGGGGGCTCAGCCCCAGCATTTT
J: TRBJ1-3; V: TRBV19; D: TRBD1; size: .; CDR3: CASTNRGQGSGNTIYF; DNA: TGTGCCAGTACCAACCGTGGACAGGGGTCTGGAAACACCATATATTTT
J: TRBJ2-2; V: TRBV7-2; D: TRBD1; size: many; CDR3: CASSTAGTENTGELFF; DNA: TGTGCCAGCAGCACCGCCGGGACAGAGAACACCGGGGAGCTGTTTTTT
J: TRBJ1-5; V: TRBV10-3; D: TRBD1; size: few; CDR3: CAIRRDSDQPQHF; DNA: TGTGCCATCAGGCGGGACAGCGATCAGCCCCAGCATTTT
J: TRBJ2-3; V: TRBV7-2; D: .; size: many; CDR3: CASSLEGPSGGTDTQYF; DNA: TGTGCCAGCAGCTTAGAGGGACCCTCGGGCGGGACAGATACGCAGTATTTT
J: TRBJ1-1; V: TRBV20-1; D: .; size: few; CDR3: CSASPGAGKTFF; DNA: TGCAGTGCCTCCCCCGGGGCAGGGAAGACTTTCTTT
J: TRBJ2-2; V: TRBV29-1; D: TRBD2; size: .; CDR3: CSVATSGVTGELFF; DNA: TGCAGCGTTGCCACTAGCGGGGTCACCGGGGAGCTGTTTTTT
J: TRBJ1-1; V: TRBV12-3/TRBV12-4; D: .; size: few; CDR3: CASSADRRQPNTEAFF; DNA: TGTGCCAGCAGCGCTGATCGACGCCAGCCGAACACTGAAGCTTTCTTT
J: TRBJ2-5; V: TRBV4-2; D: .; size: .; CDR3: CASSQDLSTQETQYF; DNA: TGTGCCAGCAGCCAAGATCTGAGCACCCAAGAGACCCAGTACTTC
J: TRBJ1-1; V: TRBV7-2; D: .; size: many; CDR3: CASSLRTAEAFF; DNA: TGTGCCAGCAGCTTACGGACAGCTGAAGCTTTCTTT
J: TRBJ2-7; V: TRBV5-6; D: TRBD2; size: .; CDR3: CASSFPTSGYEQYF; DNA: TGTGCCAGCAGCTTCCCGACTAGCGGATACGAGCAGTACTTC
J: TRBJ2-7; V: TRBV18; D: .; size: .; CDR3: CASSPAGTEGEQYF; DNA: TGTGCCAGCTCACCAGCGGGAACAGAAGGCGAGCAGTACTTC
J: TRBJ2-7; V: TRBV28; D: TRBD1; size: .; CDR3: CASGERTGTYEQYF; DNA: TGTGCCAGCGGAGAACGGACAGGGACCTACGAGCAGTACTTC
J: TRBJ1-2; V: TRBV20-1; D: TRBD1; size: few; CDR3: CSALPGQAYGYTF; DNA: TGCAGTGCCCTCCCGGGACAGGCTTATGGCTACACCTTC
J: TRBJ1-5; V: TRBV6-5; D: .; size: many; CDR3: CASSYSRLGNQPQHF; DNA: TGTGCCAGCAGTTACTCGAGATTGGGGAATCAGCCCCAGCATTTT
J: TRBJ2-5; V: TRBV7-2; D: .; size: many; CDR3: CASSLVPEETQYF; DNA: TGTGCCAGCAGCTTAGTCCCAGAAGAGACCCAGTACTTC
J: TRBJ2-3; V: TRBV30; D: .; size: few; CDR3: CACARSSTDTQYF; DNA: TGTGCCTGTGCTAGAAGCAGCACAGATACGCAGTATTTT
J: TRBJ2-7; V: TRBV11-1; D: TRBD1; size: few; CDR3: CASSTTGLDYEQYF; DNA: TGTGCCAGCAGCACGACAGGGCTCGACTACGAGCAGTACTTC
J: TRBJ1-2; V: TRBV19; D: .; size: .; CDR3: CASSMSGRRPDYGYTF; DNA: TGTGCCAGTAGTATGTCAGGACGGAGGCCCGACTATGGCTACACCTTC
J: TRBJ1-2; V: TRBV30; D: .; size: few; CDR3: CAWSPRETYGYTF; DNA: TGTGCCTGGAGTCCCAGGGAGACCTATGGCTACACCTTC
J: TRBJ1-2; V: TRBV29-1; D: TRBD1; size: once; CDR3: CSVRGGPNYGYTF; DNA: TGCAGCGTCAGGGGGGGCCCTAACTATGGCTACACCTTC
J: TRBJ2-2; V: TRBV20-1; D: .; size: few; CDR3: CSATGARKIGELFF; DNA: TGCAGTGCTACAGGGGCGCGTAAAATCGGGGAGCTGTTTTTT
J: TRBJ2-7; V: TRBV7-2; D: TRBD2; size: many; CDR3: CASSPPGGHSYEQYF; DNA: TGTGCCAGCAGCCCCCCGGGGGGGCACTCCTACGAGCAGTACTTC
J: TRBJ1-3; V: TRBV7-8; D: .; size: many; CDR3: CASSFRASGNTIYF; DNA: TGTGCCAGCAGCTTCAGAGCCTCTGGAAACACCATATATTTT
J: TRBJ1-4; V: TRBV7-2; D: TRBD1; size: many; CDR3: CASSRQGNNEKLFF; DNA: TGTGCCAGCAGCCGACAGGGGAATAATGAAAAACTGTTTTTT
J: TRBJ2-7; V: TRBV28; D: .; size: many; CDR3: CASGSRDIGEQYF; DNA: TGTGCCAGCGGATCCCGGGACATCGGCGAGCAGTACTTC
J: TRBJ1-1; V: TRBV7-2; D: .; size: many; CDR3: CASSSTGIGNTEAFF; DNA: TGTGCCAGCAGCTCAACAGGGATTGGGAACACTGAAGCTTTCTTT
J: TRBJ1-5; V: TRBV12-3/TRBV12-4; D: .; size: many; CDR3: CASSPTGHQPQHF; DNA: TGTGCCAGCAGTCCGACAGGCCACCAGCCCCAGCATTTT
J: TRBJ1-1; V: TRBV3-1; D: .; size: few; CDR3: CASSQPTGGAEAFF; DNA: TGTGCCAGCAGCCAACCGACAGGTGGGGCTGAAGCTTTCTTT
J: TRBJ2-2; V: TRBV4-1; D: .; size: .; CDR3: CASSQDAVRGTGELFF; DNA: TGCGCCAGCAGCCAAGATGCGGTTCGGGGGACCGGGGAGCTGTTTTTT
J: TRBJ2-7; V: TRBV10-3; D: .; size: many; CDR3: CAISGTNDYEQYF; DNA: TGTGCCATCAGTGGAACAAATGACTACGAGCAGTACTTC
J: TRBJ1-5; V: TRBV15; D: TRBD1; size: .; CDR3: CATSGDRLNQPQHF; DNA: TGTGCCACCAGCGGGGACAGGCTAAATCAGCCCCAGCATTTT
J: TRBJ1-1; V: TRBV7-8; D: .; size: many; CDR3: CASSLASPLLGGEAFF; DNA: TGTGCCAGCAGCTTAGCAAGTCCCCTACTAGGAGGTGAAGCTTTCTTT
J: TRBJ2-5; V: TRBV28; D: .; size: .; CDR3: CASSLAWGAQETQYF; DNA: TGTGCCAGCAGTTTGGCTTGGGGAGCGCAAGAGACCCAGTACTTC
J: TRBJ2-7; V: TRBV7-2; D: .; size: many; CDR3: CASSRDVYEQYF; DNA: TGTGCCAGCAGCCGGGACGTCTACGAGCAGTACTTC
J: TRBJ2-2; V: TRBV18; D: TRBD1; size: .; CDR3: CASSPLGTGETGELFF; DNA: TGTGCCAGCTCACCACTCGGGACAGGGGAGACCGGGGAGCTGTTTTTT
J: TRBJ1-1; V: TRBV7-2; D: TRBD1; size: many; CDR3: CASSRDRANTEAFF; DNA: TGTGCCAGCAGTCGGGACAGGGCTAACACTGAAGCTTTCTTT
J: TRBJ2-7; V: TRBV7-9; D: .; size: .; CDR3: CASSAQPPRYEQYF; DNA: TGTGCCAGCAGCGCCCAACCTCCGAGATACGAGCAGTACTTC
J: TRBJ1-3; V: TRBV20-1; D: .; size: .; CDR3: CSASEGRERNTIYF; DNA: TGCAGTGCTAGTGAGGGCCGAGAGAGAAACACCATATATTTT
J: TRBJ2-5; V: TRBV14; D: TRBD2; size: .; CDR3: CASSQRLAGGEETQYF; DNA: TGTGCCAGCAGCCAACGACTAGCGGGAGGGGAAGAGACCCAGTACTTC
J: TRBJ1-5; V: TRBV12-3/TRBV12-4; D: TRBD1; size: many; CDR3: CASSSTGSAQPQHF; DNA: TGTGCCAGCAGTTCGACAGGGTCGGCTCAGCCCCAGCATTTT
J: TRBJ2-5; V: TRBV28; D: TRBD1; size: many; CDR3: CASSGTGWGQYF; DNA: TGTGCCAGCAGCGGGACAGGGTGGGGCCAGTACTTC
J: TRBJ2-2; V: TRBV12-3/TRBV12-4; D: .; size: many; CDR3: CASSFSSANTGELFF; DNA: TGTGCCAGCAGTTTTTCCAGCGCGAACACCGGGGAGCTGTTTTTT
J: TRBJ2-3; V: TRBV28; D: .; size: many; CDR3: CASTPIVGATDTQYF; DNA: TGTGCCAGCACCCCTATTGTGGGGGCTACAGATACGCAGTATTTT
J: TRBJ2-3; V: TRBV7-3; D: .; size: many; CDR3: CASSLGLANGGDTQYF; DNA: TGTGCCAGCAGCTTAGGTCTCGCAAATGGGGGAGATACGCAGTATTTT
J: TRBJ2-7; V: TRBV10-3; D: .; size: .; CDR3: CAISDSQVGGREQYF; DNA: TGTGCCATCAGTGACAGTCAGGTGGGGGGTCGCGAGCAGTACTTC
J: TRBJ2-2; V: TRBV24-1; D: TRBD2; size: .; CDR3: CATSDVAGKNTGELFF; DNA: TGTGCCACCAGTGATGTAGCGGGAAAGAACACCGGGGAGCTGTTTTTT
J: TRBJ1-1; V: TRBV7-6; D: .; size: many; CDR3: CASSSGAGRRTEAFF; DNA: TGTGCCAGCAGCTCCGGGGCAGGGCGGAGGACTGAAGCTTTCTTT
J: TRBJ2-1; V: TRBV20-1; D: TRBD2; size: many; CDR3: CSAESGTASSGGDNEQFF; DNA: TGCAGTGCCGAGTCCGGGACGGCGTCTAGCGGGGGGGACAATGAGCAGTTCTTC
J: TRBJ2-7; V: TRBV2; D: .; size: .; CDR3: CASSEAGHEQYF; DNA: TGTGCCAGCAGTGAAGCGGGTCACGAGCAGTACTTC
J: TRBJ1-5; V: TRBV6-2/TRBV6-3; D: .; size: .; CDR3: CASNPRASNQPQHF; DNA: TGTGCCAGCAACCCTCGGGCTTCCAATCAGCCCCAGCATTTT
J: TRBJ2-3; V: TRBV5-6; D: .; size: many; CDR3: CASSAGYPGTDTQYF; DNA: TGTGCCAGCAGTGCGGGATACCCTGGCACAGATACGCAGTATTTT